The 20 T cell receptor beta chains below come from one sample, sequenced in a study of T cell responses to AZD1222 COVID-19 vaccine. Method: immunoSEQ multiplex PCR; TCRdb's copy keeps in-frame clones and lacks some. The data contain 150,000 to 200,000 clones, approximately 91% of them singletons. Specimen: peripheral blood, collected on day 0 of AZD1222 vaccination. Source of these receptors: an adult in good health.

This clone was seen just once. The chain carries TRBV5-4 and TRBJ1-6; 8 positions match TRBD1. The CDR3 sequence is 14 residues long. The V segment lost 4 bases and the J segment 6 bases; nucleotides outside the gene matches: 3. CDR1 SGHNT and CDR2 YYREEE come from the germline V gene (reference sequence). This chain's CDR3 is CASSPDRVNSPLHF. CDR3 DNA sequence: TGTGCCAGCAGCCCGGACAGGGTTAATTCACCCCTCCACTTT.

J is TRBJ2-5 and V is TRBV15; 8 bases align to TRBD2. CDR3 length: 16 residues. Germline V gene sequence: CDR1 LNHNV, CDR2 YYDKDF (reference sequence). J was trimmed by 1 base and V by 1 base; bases with no gene match: 5. CDR3: CATSRGTAGAQETQYF. Here the CDR3 DNA reads TGTGCCACCAGCAGAGGGACAGCGGGAGCCCAAGAGACCCAGTACTTC.

This sequence joins TRBV28 and TRBJ1-5; D remains ambiguous. With 3 bases removed from V and 3 bases from J, the gap between germline ends came to 9 bases. The CDR3 contains 14 residues. Germline V CDR1 and CDR2: MDHEN, SYDVKM. In DNA, the CDR3 is TGTGCCAGCAGTTTCCGAGGACCCAATCAGCCCCAGCATTTT. This sequence encodes CASSFRGPNQPQHF.

V and J are TRBV2 and TRBJ1-2; D may be TRBD1 (5 bases). Per germline, CDR1 SNHLY and CDR2 FYNNEI. The CDR3 contains 13 residues. V was cut by 6 bases and J by 5 bases, with 13 bases left in between. CDR3 sequence reads: CASRSGTEYGYTF. Written as DNA, the CDR3 is TGTGCCAGCAGGTCCGGGACGGAGTATGGCTACACCTTC.

The chain uses TRBV28 and TRBJ2-7, with no clear D. The V gene lost 6 bases and the J gene lost 3 bases, with 6 bases spanning the gap. This CDR3 has 11 residues. In germline, CDR1 is MDHEN, CDR2 SYDVKM. The CDR3 coding sequence is TGTGCCAGCAGCGGTTACTACGAGCAGTACGTC. It codes for CASSGYYEQYV.

The chain carries TRBV6-1 and TRBJ2-3, with D perhaps TRBD2 (6 bases). Trimming stripped 1 base from V and 3 bases from J, with 8 bases between. The CDR3 contains 14 residues. Per the germline V gene, CDR1 is MNHNS and CDR2 is SASEGT. CDR3 region: CASSEVAGTDTQYF. For the CDR3, the DNA is TGTGCCAGCAGTGAAGTTGCGGGGACAGATACGCAGTATTTT.

The V call is TRBV21-1, the J call TRBJ2-3; the table's D gene call, TRBD2, was not cross checked with the DNA. TRBV21-1 is listed as a pseudogene. The CDR3 sequence is 19 residues long. The CDR3 coding sequence is TGTGCCAGCAGCAAAAAAGGGAGGACTAGCGGGAGGTGCACAGATACGCAGTATTTT. This translates into CASSKKGRTSGRCTDTQYF.

This rearrangement joins TRBV7-9 to TRBJ1-4; no reliable D call. V dropped 1 base and J dropped 8 bases, with 14 bases sitting between them. This CDR3 region has 15 residues. Germline assignment: CDR1 SEHNR and CDR2 FQNEAQ (reference sequence). The CDR3 loop is CASSLDRAGHEKLFF. CDR3 bases: TGTGCCAGCAGCTTAGATCGAGCAGGTCACGAAAAACTGTTTTTT.

This rearrangement joins TRBV10-3 to TRBJ2-3; 7 bases line up with TRBD2. The germline V gene encodes CDR1 ENHRY and CDR2 SYGVKD. Trimming removed 2 bases from V and 6 bases from J; junction bases left unmatched: 2. This CDR3 contains 13 residues. The CDR3 protein is CAISEGGSDTQYF. The CDR3 nucleotides read TGTGCCATCAGTGAGGGCGGGAGTGATACGCAGTATTTT.

This chain links TRBV24-1 with TRBJ1-2; possibly TRBD1 for D (5 bases). From germline, CDR1 is KGHDR and CDR2 SFDVKD. The CDR3 is 13 amino acids. V gave up 3 bases and J gave up 8 bases, with 12 bases separating them. The CDR3 here is CATSDAQATGYTF. CDR3 sequence (DNA): TGTGCCACCAGTGATGCACAGGCGACGGGCTACACCTTC.

This chain joins TRBV28 and TRBJ1-5; D uncertain. The CDR3 totals 13 residues. V lost 7 bases to trimming and J lost 9 bases, with 16 bases between them. Germline lookup yields CDR1 MDHEN and CDR2 SYDVKM. The CDR3, as DNA: TGTGCCAGCACCCAAGAAGGGTTTAGGCCCCAGCATTTT. It translates to CASTQEGFRPQHF.

CDR3: CAWSRTIGPQHF. The CDR3 DNA reads TGTGCCTGGAGCCGGACCATAGGGCCCCAGCATTTT. The chain recombines TRBV30 with TRBJ1-5; the D is unclear. Per the germline V gene, CDR1 is GTSNPN and CDR2 is SVGIG (reference sequence). Trimming pared 3 bases from V and 9 bases from J, leaving 12 bases between. The length of the CDR3 is 12 residues.

The V gene is TRBV4-3, the J gene TRBJ2-2, with 12 bases matching TRBD2. Unmatched junction bases numbered 5, after V lost 0 bases and J lost 0 bases. CDR1 is LGHNA, CDR2 YSLEER, per germline. The CDR3 is 19 residues long. CDR3 amino acids: CASSQDRLAGVANTGELFF. The CDR3 DNA reads as TGCGCCAGCAGCCAAGATAGACTAGCGGGAGTGGCGAACACCGGGGAGCTGTTTTTT.

The chain has TRBV29-1 and TRBJ2-7; 12 nucleotides line up with TRBD1. Germline CDR1 is SQVTM and CDR2 is ANQGSEA. V shed 4 bases, J shed 7 bases, and the junction held 8 bases outside the gene matches. CDR3 size: 14 residues. CDR3 nucleotides: TGCAGCGTTGGGTCGGGGACAGGGGGCAGAGAGCAGTACTTC. Translated, it gives CSVGSGTGGREQYF.

V and J are TRBV7-9 and TRBJ1-4, with D possibly matching TRBD1 (5 bases). V lost 2 bases to trimming and J lost 4 bases, with 14 bases between them. CDR1 is SEHNR and CDR2 is FQNEAQ in the germline V gene (reference sequence). The CDR3 consists of 16 residues. CDR3 sequence reads: CASSLTSRDLNEKLFF. In nucleotides, the CDR3 is TGTGCCAGCAGCTTAACCTCTCGGGACCTTAATGAAAAACTGTTTTTT.

The CDR3 reads CASSITGVLNTEAFF. CDR3 in DNA: TGTGCCAGTAGTATAACAGGGGTCCTAAACACTGAAGCTTTCTTT. This rearrangement joins TRBV19 to TRBJ1-1, with TRBD1 matching over 7 bases. Trimming removed 2 bases from V and 2 bases from J; junction bases left unmatched: 5. The germline CDR1 and CDR2 sequences are LNHDA and SQIVND (reference sequence). The CDR3 length is 15 residues.

This chain uses TRBV19 with TRBJ1-5; tentatively, D is TRBD1 (5 bases). The V and J ends lost 5 bases and 2 bases respectively, with 7 bases between them. Germline CDR1 and CDR2: LNHDA and SQIVND (reference sequence). The CDR3 covers 13 residues. The chain's CDR3 is CASSFRGNQPQHF. For the CDR3, the DNA is TGTGCCAGTAGTTTCAGGGGCAATCAGCCCCAGCATTTT.

The chain joins TRBV12-3 or TRBV12-4 to TRBJ2-2; 10 bases align to TRBD2. The CDR3 runs to 13 residues. J was trimmed by 8 bases and V by 5 bases; bases with no gene match: 2. The CDR3 is CASSLSGRGELFF. The CDR3 nucleotides are TGTGCCAGCAGTCTTAGCGGGAGGGGGGAGCTGTTTTTT.

V usage is TRBV5-6 and J usage is TRBJ2-5; weak D call: TRBD2 (6 bases). CDR1 and CDR2 from the germline V gene are SGHDT and YYEEEE. This CDR3 is built from 15 residues. V dropped 1 base and J dropped 0 bases, with 10 bases sitting between them. CDR3 sequence (DNA): TGTGCCAGCAGCTTGTCCGGGGGAGACCAAGAGACCCAGTACTTC. Residues: CASSLSGGDQETQYF.

The genes are TRBV28 and TRBJ2-7; 8 bases are shared with TRBD2. The V segment lost 8 bases and the J segment 1 base; nucleotides outside the gene matches: 10. CDR1 is MDHEN, CDR2 SYDVKM, per germline. The length of the CDR3 is 15 residues. The CDR3 DNA reads as TGTGCCAGCTCTTCGGGGGGGTCAGAATCCTACGAGCAGTACTTC. This codes for CASSSGGSESYEQYF.